These T cell receptor beta chains were read from a single sample in a study of control samples from healthy donors and cancer patients. Method: immunoSEQ multiplex PCR; TCRdb's copy keeps in-frame clones and lacks some. Found here are 150,000 to 200,000 clones, 85% to 90% of them singletons; the top ten hold around 1.5%. Input material: blood. The origin of the receptors is a woman aged 50 to 60 in good health. Both conserved end residues are part of each CDR3. D genes are given only for firm matches. Where a row states a size, it is once, few, many or the class of an expanded clone; other rows omit it.

cdr3_length	d_call	j_call	v_call	clone_size	cdr3_nt	cdr3_aa
15	.	TRBJ1-2	TRBV27	.	TGTGCCAGCAGTTTATCGGCCACAGTTAACTATGGCTACACCTTC	CASSLSATVNYGYTF
15	TRBD2	TRBJ2-1	TRBV4-1	.	TGCGCCAGCAGCCAACCGGGACTAGCGGACAATGAGCAGTTCTTC	CASSQPGLADNEQFF
21	TRBD2	TRBJ2-2	TRBV14	.	TGTGCCAGCAGCCAACACCCAAGGGGACTAGCGGGAGGGATGAACACCGGGGAGCTGTTTTTT	CASSQHPRGLAGGMNTGELFF
9	.	TRBJ1-2	TRBV28	.	TGTGCCAGCTCTAGGGGCTACACCTTC	CASSRGYTF
17	.	TRBJ1-1	TRBV24-1	.	TGTGCCACCCGTGGCGGGGGGAAAACGACAGGGAACACTGAAGCTTTCTTT	CATRGGGKTTGNTEAFF
13	.	TRBJ1-2	TRBV27	once	TGTGCCAGCAGTTTCGGATTTAACTATGGCTACACCTTC	CASSFGFNYGYTF
13	.	TRBJ2-1	TRBV12-3/TRBV12-4	.	TGTGCCAGCAGCCCAAAAATTTACAATGAGCAGTTCTTC	CASSPKIYNEQFF
14	.	TRBJ1-5	TRBV7-9	.	TGTGCCAGCAGCTTCCCAGGGATCAATCAGCCCCAGCATTTT	CASSFPGINQPQHF
13	.	TRBJ1-1	TRBV19	.	TGTGCCAGTGCCAGTAACAGCGGGACAGAAGCTTTCTTT	CASASNSGTEAFF
13	TRBD1	TRBJ1-1	TRBV9	.	TGTGCCAGCAGCTCACAGGGGAAAGGTGAAGCTTTCTTT	CASSSQGKGEAFF
15	TRBD1	TRBJ1-3	TRBV19	.	TGTGCCAGTAGTATCGGACAGGTCCCTGGAAACACCATATATTTT	CASSIGQVPGNTIYF
13	.	TRBJ2-5	TRBV6-2/TRBV6-3	.	TGTGCCAGCAGTCGTCCTTACCAAGAGACCCAGTACTTC	CASSRPYQETQYF
14	TRBD1	TRBJ2-1	TRBV19	.	TGTGCCAGTAGGACCGGGACAGGACGGAATGAGCAGTTCTTC	CASRTGTGRNEQFF
12	TRBD1	TRBJ1-2	TRBV7-2	.	TGTGCCAGCAGCCGGGACAGCTATGGCTACACCTTC	CASSRDSYGYTF
16	.	TRBJ1-2	TRBV2	.	TGTGCCAGCACGACGTCCCTTTCTCAGGGCGACTATGGCTACACCTTC	CASTTSLSQGDYGYTF
14	.	TRBJ1-5	TRBV9	once	TGTGCCAGCAGCGTAGCTACGTCGGCGGGGCCCCAGCATTTT	CASSVATSAGPQHF
14	.	TRBJ1-1	TRBV14	.	TGTGCCAGCAGCTACGGACAGATAAACACTGAAGCTTTCTTT	CASSYGQINTEAFF
17	.	TRBJ1-2	TRBV14	once	TGTGCCAGCAGCCAAGGGCCCTTCGGGACGGGAAGGGATGGCTACACCTTC	CASSQGPFGTGRDGYTF
18	TRBD1	TRBJ1-5	TRBV6-4	once	TGTGCCAGCAGGGCTGGGACAGGGGCTAAAGATTACAATCAGCCCCAGCATTTT	CASRAGTGAKDYNQPQHF
14	.	TRBJ1-1	TRBV11-2	.	TGTGCCAGCAGCACGCAGGGAAAGGGCACTGAAGCTTTCTTT	CASSTQGKGTEAFF
13	.	TRBJ1-2	TRBV25-1	.	TGTGCCAGCAGTGAATCGACAGTTGATGGCTACACCTTC	CASSESTVDGYTF
15	.	TRBJ1-1	TRBV18	.	TGTGCCAGCTCACCCCTCCCTACGCGGGACACTGAAGCTTTCTTT	CASSPLPTRDTEAFF
15	TRBD1	TRBJ1-1	TRBV28	.	TGTGCCAGCAGCTCACCCCAGGGGGCTCGCACTGAAGCTTTCTTT	CASSSPQGARTEAFF
16	.	TRBJ1-5	TRBV2	few	TGTGCCAGCAGTGAAGCTCGCATTTATAGCAATCAGCCCCAGCATTTT	CASSEARIYSNQPQHF
13	TRBD2	TRBJ2-1	TRBV9	few	TGTGCCACAAGCGGGGGGGCCTTGGAGGAGCAGTTCTTC	CATSGGALEEQFF
19	TRBD1	TRBJ2-3	TRBV9	.	TGTGCCAGCAGCGTAGAGGCAGGGGGCCCGGTGGGTTACACAGATACGCAGTATTTT	CASSVEAGGPVGYTDTQYF
14	.	TRBJ1-1	TRBV7-9	.	TGTGCCAGCAGCTTAGCCAGGGTGGGCACTGAAGCTTTCTTT	CASSLARVGTEAFF
13	.	TRBJ1-2	TRBV6-5	once	TGTGCCAGCAGTCCCGCTGGGAACTATGGCTACACCTTC	CASSPAGNYGYTF
16	TRBD2	TRBJ2-7	TRBV3-1/TRBV3-2	.	TGTGCCAGCAGCCAAGGTAAAGGGGAGGGCCACTACGAGCAGTACTTC	CASSQGKGEGHYEQYF
12	.	TRBJ2-1	TRBV27	.	TGTGCCAGCAGTTTACCCAAGGGTGAGCAGTTCTTC	CASSLPKGEQFF
13	.	TRBJ2-1	TRBV7-9	.	TGTGCCAGTCATAGGACGGGGAACAATGAGCAGTTCTTC	CASHRTGNNEQFF
16	.	TRBJ1-5	TRBV7-8	.	TGTGCCAGCAGCCCGACCGGGCCTTACCCCTATCAGCCCCAGCATTTT	CASSPTGPYPYQPQHF
13	.	TRBJ2-5	TRBV4-3	once	TGCGCCAGCAGCCGTGGGTACCAAGAGACCCAGTACTTC	CASSRGYQETQYF